This T cell receptor (beta chain) was profiled in a study of blood T cell repertoires in COVID-19. The overall study: Both acute and convalescent COVID-19 samples were obtained from the United States, Italy and Spain. The analysed material was cDNA or gDNA that came from T cells, B-cell-depleted T cells, or PBMCs.

V lost 7 bases, J lost 3 bases, and 9 bases stayed unmatched. The CDR3 runs 14 residues. Germline values: CDR1 SGHNT, CDR2 YYREEE (reference sequence). Profiled with immunoSEQ multiplex PCR; TCRdb holds only in-frame clones, not every one. The sample includes approximately 200,000 clones, nearly 85% of them seen just once. The specimen was peripheral blood. The receptor was isolated from a woman under 40 with acute or convalescent COVID-19. The genes are TRBV5-4 and TRBJ1-1; 7 bases are shared with TRBD1. The CDR3 nucleotides read TGTGCCAGCCAAACGGACAGGCTGGACACTGAAGCTTTCTTT. Its translation is CASQTDRLDTEAFF.